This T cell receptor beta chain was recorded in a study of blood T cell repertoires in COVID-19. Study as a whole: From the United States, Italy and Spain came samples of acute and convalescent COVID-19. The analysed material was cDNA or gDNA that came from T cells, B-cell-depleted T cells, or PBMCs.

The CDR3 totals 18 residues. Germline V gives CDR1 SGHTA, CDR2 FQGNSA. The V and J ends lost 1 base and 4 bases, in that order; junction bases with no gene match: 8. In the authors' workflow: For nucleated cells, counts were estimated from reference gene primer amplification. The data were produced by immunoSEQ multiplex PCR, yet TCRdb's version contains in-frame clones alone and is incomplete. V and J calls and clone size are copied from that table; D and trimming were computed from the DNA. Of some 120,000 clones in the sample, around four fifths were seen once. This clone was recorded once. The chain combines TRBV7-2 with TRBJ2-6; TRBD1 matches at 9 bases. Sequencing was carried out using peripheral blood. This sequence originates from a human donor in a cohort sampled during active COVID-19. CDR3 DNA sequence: TGTGCCAGCAGCTTAGAAGGGACAGGGCATACGGGGGCCAACGTCCTGACTTTC. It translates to CASSLEGTGHTGANVLTF.